Presented here are 25 T cell receptor beta chains from one specimen sequenced in a study of CD8+CD57+ T cells in acquired aplastic anemia. The study profiled TCR beta VDJ and CDR3 using genomic DNA as template. MiXCR, run by TCRdb on the reads, gives a single entry per CDR3 protein. The sample contains about 130,000 distinct CDR3 sequences, around 50% of which appear only once. The sequenced sample was sorted CD4+, CD8+, or CD8+CD57+ T cells (not recorded which) from PBMCs. Receptors originate from a human donor in good health, serving as a control.

Many counts were recorded for this clonotype. V usage is TRBV7-8 and J usage is TRBJ1-6; D not certain. The V gene lost 4 bases and the J gene lost 7 bases, with 14 bases spanning the gap. CDR1 and CDR2 from the germline V gene are SGHVS and FQNEAQ. CDR3 length: 15 amino acids. In DNA form, the CDR3 reads TGTGCCAGCAGCTCCCCGGTCCTACAGAATTCACCCCTCCACTTT. Translation: CASSSPVLQNSPLHF.

This clonotype was picked up many times. J is TRBJ1-3 and V is TRBV6-1, with no clear D. The CDR3 totals 14 residues. Trimming pared 6 bases from V and 1 base from J, leaving 10 bases between. Germline values: CDR1 MNHNS, CDR2 SASEGT. CDR3 sequence: CASSPSRSGNTIYF. As DNA, the CDR3 is TGTGCCAGCAGCCCGTCCCGGTCTGGAAACACCATATATTTT.

The chain combines TRBV9 with TRBJ2-7; 7 bases line up with TRBD2. V lost 0 bases and J lost 6; bases outside the gene matches: 6. The germline V gene has CDR1 SGDLS and CDR2 YYNGEE. The CDR3 length is 14 residues. CDR3 protein: CASSVERGNSEQYF. The CDR3 DNA sequence: TGTGCCAGCAGCGTAGAGCGGGGAAATAGCGAGCAGTACTTC.

The chain recombines TRBV7-6 with TRBJ2-7; D gene uncertain. CDR1 is SGHVS and CDR2 is FNYEAQ in the germline V gene. Trimming stripped 1 base from V and 2 bases from J, with 6 bases between. This CDR3 contains 13 residues. The CDR3 DNA reads TGTGCCAGCAGCTTAGGGGTTACCTACGAGCAGTACTTC. This codes for CASSLGVTYEQYF. Together with reference TRBV7-6 and TRBJ2-7, the CDR3 gives the full variable domain: GAGVSQSPRYKVTKRGQDVALRCDPISGHVSLYWYRQALGQGPEFLTYFNYEAQQDKSGLPNDRFSAERPEGSISTLTIQRTEQRDSAMYRCASSLGVTYEQYFGPGTRLTVT.

The chain joins TRBV6-2 or TRBV6-3 to TRBJ2-7, with 8 bases that match TRBD1. Germline lookup yields CDR1 MNHEY and CDR2 SVGEGT. This CDR3 has 14 residues. V lost 7 bases to trimming and J lost 1 base; unmatched junction nucleotides: 6. The DNA of the CDR3 is TGTGCCAGCACCAAAACAGGGGGATCCTACGAGCAGTACTTC. This encodes CASTKTGGSYEQYF.

In its sample, this clonotype was seen once. Since a much larger clone is just one base distant, this may be a read error. V and J are TRBV10-3 and TRBJ1-1, with TRBD1 matching 7 bases. Germline-derived CDR1 and CDR2 are ENHRY and SYGVKD. The V segment lost 10 bases and the J segment 3 bases; nucleotides outside the gene matches: 23. CDR3 size: 18 residues. The DNA for the CDR3 is TGTGCCACAGCCTCCGGAGGAGGGGGCACGGAGAGGGACACTGAAGCTTTCTTT. Translating it yields CATASGGGGTERDTEAFF.

This clonotype was picked up many times. The chain carries TRBV19 and TRBJ1-5, with D maybe TRBD1 (6 bases). Between the trimmed V and J ends, which lost 3 bases and 11 bases, there was a span of 20 bases. This CDR3 is built from 15 residues. Germline CDR1 and CDR2: LNHDA and SQIVND (reference sequence). The CDR3 nucleotides are TGTGCCAGTAGTATTCAAACAGGGTCTTTTGAAGCCCAGCATTTT. Its translation is CASSIQTGSFEAQHF. Combining the CDR3 with reference TRBV19 and TRBJ1-5 gives the whole variable domain DGGITQSPKYLFRKEGQNVTLSCEQNLNHDAMYWYRQDPGQGLRLIYYSQIVNDFQKGDIAEGYSVSREKKESFPLTVTSAQKNPTAFYLCASSIQTGSFEAQHFGDGTRLSIL.

This clonotype was recorded many times. V and J are TRBV11-2 and TRBJ2-2, with unresolved D. Germline V lookup: CDR1 SGHAT, CDR2 FQNNGV. The V end lost 3 bases, the J end lost 4 bases, and 18 bases lay between the germline ends. The CDR3 spans 17 residues. In nucleotides, the CDR3 is TGTGCCAGCAGCTTTGGATCTAAAGGCGGAGCCACCGGGGAGCTGTTTTTT. As protein: CASSFGSKGGATGELFF.

V usage is TRBV10-3 and J usage is TRBJ2-1; D gene unclear. The CDR3 length is 13 residues. Germline V CDR1 and CDR2: ENHRY, SYGVKD. The ends were cut back, 4 bases at V and 4 bases at J, with 8 bases in the middle. The CDR3 sequence: CAISGSDYNEQFF. DNA of the CDR3: TGTGCCATCAGTGGGTCAGATTACAATGAGCAGTTCTTC.

At least ten counts were recorded for this clonotype. The genes are TRBV19 and TRBJ2-7; no clear D gene. Trimming pared 3 bases from V and 3 bases from J, leaving 12 bases between. The CDR3 runs 14 residues. CDR1 is LNHDA and CDR2 is SQIVND in the germline V gene (reference sequence). In DNA form, the CDR3 reads TGTGCCAGTAGTATTGATAGCCTACACTACGAGCAGTACTTC. It specifies CASSIDSLHYEQYF.

The gene calls are TRBV10-3 and TRBJ2-7, with 8 nucleotides matching TRBD2. V gave up 7 bases and J gave up 3 bases; unmatched junction bases: 5. This CDR3 contains 13 residues. Looked up from germline, CDR1 is ENHRY and CDR2 is SYGVKD. The CDR3 loop reads CAIKLAEHYEQYF. The CDR3 DNA reads as TGTGCCATCAAACTAGCGGAGCACTACGAGCAGTACTTC.

The chain joins TRBV7-9 to TRBJ1-2, with no clear D. The CDR3 loop spans 13 amino acids. Germline V gene lookup returns CDR1 SEHNR and CDR2 FQNEAQ (reference sequence). V shed 1 base and J shed 3 bases, with 6 bases lying between them. The DNA for the CDR3 is TGTGCCAGCAGCTTAGTCGGACACTATGGCTACACCTTC. This sequence encodes CASSLVGHYGYTF.

The chain uses TRBV7-9 and TRBJ2-7; TRBD1 matches at 7 bases. CDR3 length: 13 amino acids. V was clipped by 6 bases and J by 4 bases; unmatched bases: 6. CDR1 and CDR2 (germline): SEHNR, FQNEAQ (reference sequence). CDR3: CASSFGTAYEQYF. CDR3 DNA: TGTGCCAGCAGTTTTGGGACAGCTTACGAGCAGTACTTC.

The chain links TRBV10-3 to TRBJ1-1; the D gene is possibly TRBD1 (5 bases). V lost 4 bases, J lost 14 bases, and 26 bases lay in between. The germline V gene encodes CDR1 ENHRY and CDR2 SYGVKD. The CDR3 covers 15 residues. CDR3 coding DNA: TGTGCCATCAGTGCGAGACAGACCGGGTACAATGAGCAGTTCTTT. This translates into CAISARQTGYNEQFF.

This chain connects TRBV19 to TRBJ2-7; TRBD1 aligns across 7 bases. This CDR3 contains 14 residues. Looked up from germline, CDR1 is LNHDA and CDR2 is SQIVND (reference sequence). The trim removed 6 bases at V and 4 bases at J, leaving 9 bases unmatched. This CDR3 reads CASSRTGERYEQYF. The CDR3 DNA sequence: TGTGCCAGTAGCAGGACAGGCGAGCGTTACGAGCAGTACTTC.

This clonotype was recorded a few times. This CDR3 reads CASTYRDEYEQYF. CDR3 nucleotides: TGTGCCAGCACCTACAGGGATGAATACGAGCAGTACTTC. The chain has TRBV2 and TRBJ2-7; D might be TRBD1 (6 bases). In germline, CDR1 is SNHLY, CDR2 FYNNEI. The CDR3 extends over 13 amino acids. V was cut by 7 bases and J by 4 bases, with 14 bases left in between.

Ten or more counts support this clonotype. J is TRBJ2-7 and V is TRBV5-1; the match to TRBD1 covers 9 bases. Germline CDR1 SGHRS, CDR2 YFSETQ. The CDR3 runs 14 residues. V was pared by 4 bases and J by 3 bases, with 5 bases of the junction left unmatched. CDR3 nucleotide sequence: TGCGCCAGCAGCCCCCGGACAGGGGTCTACGAGCAGTACTTC. It codes for CASSPRTGVYEQYF.

V usage is TRBV7-2 and J usage is TRBJ1-1; the match to TRBD1 covers 7 bases. The germline gives CDR1 SGHTA, CDR2 FQGNSA. V was clipped by 5 bases and J by 11 bases; unmatched bases: 11. The CDR3 spans 13 residues. CDR3 sequence: CASSQARDSSAFF. CDR3 coding DNA: TGTGCCAGCAGCCAAGCCCGGGACAGTTCGGCTTTCTTT.

This clonotype was seen only once. This sequence joins TRBV29-1 and TRBJ1-2; D gene uncertain. CDR3 length equals 12 residues. V lost 4 bases, J lost 7 bases, and 13 bases lay in between. Germline V gene data show CDR1 as SQVTM and CDR2 as ANQGSEA. CDR3 in DNA: TGCAGCGTTGTGGAGGGCATCTCTGGCTACACCTTC. Translation: CSVVEGISGYTF.

This chain connects TRBV29-1 to TRBJ1-2; 10 bases map to TRBD1. CDR1 and CDR2 from the germline V gene are SQVTM and ANQGSEA. The CDR3 contains 14 residues. Germline trimming cut 4 bases from V and 4 bases from J; bases unmatched to any gene: 6. CDR3 protein: CSVGEGQGSYGYTF. The DNA of the CDR3 is TGCAGCGTTGGGGAGGGACAGGGGAGCTATGGCTACACCTTC.

This clonotype was seen at least ten times. This sequence joins TRBV20-1 and TRBJ2-1, with 12 bases that match TRBD2. The trim removed 5 bases at V and 0 bases at J, leaving 5 bases unmatched. CDR1 and CDR2 from the germline V gene are DFQATT and SNEGSKA (reference sequence). This CDR3 is built from 16 residues. The CDR3 reads CSAVASGGASYNEQFF. The CDR3 bases are TGCAGTGCTGTCGCTAGCGGGGGGGCCTCCTACAATGAGCAGTTCTTC.

This clonotype showed up many times. J is TRBJ1-4 and V is TRBV5-1; D might be TRBD1 (5 bases). CDR1 and CDR2 (germline): SGHRS, YFSETQ. The ends were cut back, 2 bases at V and 8 bases at J, with 19 bases in the middle. This CDR3 comprises 16 residues. Here the CDR3 reads CASSFGTTTRKEKLFF. The CDR3 DNA follows: TGCGCCAGCAGCTTTGGGACGACAACGAGGAAGGAAAAACTGTTTTTT.

There are a few counts of this clonotype. CDR3 sequence (DNA): TGCAGTGCTAGGGCGGGAGTGAGTCAGCCCCAGCATTTT. Translation: CSARAGVSQPQHF. The rearrangement joins TRBV20-1 to TRBJ1-5; D gene uncertain. The germline V gene encodes CDR1 DFQATT and CDR2 SNEGSKA (reference sequence). The V gene lost 3 bases and the J gene lost 6 bases, with 12 bases spanning the gap. The CDR3 is 13 residues long.

The rearrangement links TRBV7-6 to TRBJ1-2; possibly TRBD1 for D (6 bases). In germline, CDR1 is SGHVS, CDR2 FNYEAQ. V shed 4 bases and J shed 12 bases, with 18 bases lying between them. The CDR3 consists of 13 residues. In DNA form, the CDR3 reads TGTGCCAGCAGCTCACAGGGCACCTCTGGAAACACCTTC. Translated, it gives CASSSQGTSGNTF.

This clonotype was recorded at least ten times. V usage is TRBV9 and J usage is TRBJ2-2; D possibly corresponds to TRBD2 (5 bases). Germline V gives CDR1 SGDLS, CDR2 YYNGEE. The V gene lost 1 base and the J gene lost 3 bases, with 13 bases spanning the gap. There are 16 residues in the CDR3. In nucleotides, the CDR3 is TGTGCCAGCAGCGTAAGAGCTCGAGCGGACACCGGGGAGCTGTTTTTT. Translating gives CASSVRARADTGELFF.